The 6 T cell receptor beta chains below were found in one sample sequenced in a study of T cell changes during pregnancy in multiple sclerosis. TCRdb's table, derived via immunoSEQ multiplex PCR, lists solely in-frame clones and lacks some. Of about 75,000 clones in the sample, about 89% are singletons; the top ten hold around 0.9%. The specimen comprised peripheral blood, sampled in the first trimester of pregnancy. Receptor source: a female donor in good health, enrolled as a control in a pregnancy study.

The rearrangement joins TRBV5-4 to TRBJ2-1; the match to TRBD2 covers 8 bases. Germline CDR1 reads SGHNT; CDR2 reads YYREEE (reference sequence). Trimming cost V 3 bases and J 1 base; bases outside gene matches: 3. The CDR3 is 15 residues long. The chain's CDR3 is CASSSLAGSYNEQFF. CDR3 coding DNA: TGTGCCAGCAGCTCCTTAGCGGGATCCTACAATGAGCAGTTCTTC.

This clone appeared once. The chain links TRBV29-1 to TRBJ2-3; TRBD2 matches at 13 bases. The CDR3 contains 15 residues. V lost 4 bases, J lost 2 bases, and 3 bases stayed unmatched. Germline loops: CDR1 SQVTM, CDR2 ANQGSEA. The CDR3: CSVALAGGFTDTQYF. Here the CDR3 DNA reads TGCAGCGTTGCACTAGCGGGGGGGTTCACAGATACGCAGTATTTT.

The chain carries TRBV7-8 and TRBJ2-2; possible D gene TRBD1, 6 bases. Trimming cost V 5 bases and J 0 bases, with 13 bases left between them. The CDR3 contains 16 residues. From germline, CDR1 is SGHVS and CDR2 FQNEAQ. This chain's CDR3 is CASSQPGHPNTGELFF. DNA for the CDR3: TGTGCCAGCAGCCAGCCGGGACATCCGAACACCGGGGAGCTGTTTTTT.

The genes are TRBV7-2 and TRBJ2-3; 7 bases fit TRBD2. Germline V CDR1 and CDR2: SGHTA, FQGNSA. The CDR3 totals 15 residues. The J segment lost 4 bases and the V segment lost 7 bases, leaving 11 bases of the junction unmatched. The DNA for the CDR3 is TGTGCCAGCACTCCTAGCGGAGGGCCGGCAGATACGCAGTATTTT. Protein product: CASTPSGGPADTQYF.

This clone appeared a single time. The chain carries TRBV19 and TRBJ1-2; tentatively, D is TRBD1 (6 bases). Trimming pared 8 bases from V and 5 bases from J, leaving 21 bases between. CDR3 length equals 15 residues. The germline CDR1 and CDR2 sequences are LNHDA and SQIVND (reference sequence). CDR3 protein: CASRRDRGAQYGYTF. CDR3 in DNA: TGTGCCAGTCGCCGCGATCGGGGGGCGCAGTATGGCTACACCTTC. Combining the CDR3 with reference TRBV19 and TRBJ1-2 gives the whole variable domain DGGITQSPKYLFRKEGQNVTLSCEQNLNHDAMYWYRQDPGQGLRLIYYSQIVNDFQKGDIAEGYSVSREKKESFPLTVTSAQKNPTAFYLCASRRDRGAQYGYTFGSGTRLTVV.

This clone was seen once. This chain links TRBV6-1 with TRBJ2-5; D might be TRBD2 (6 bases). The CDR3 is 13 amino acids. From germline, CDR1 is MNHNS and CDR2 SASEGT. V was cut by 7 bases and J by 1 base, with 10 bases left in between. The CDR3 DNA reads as TGTGCCAGCACCGTCGGGGGCCAAGAGACCCAGTACTTC. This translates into CASTVGGQETQYF.